This TCR beta chain was profiled in a study of siplizumab effects on memory and regulatory T cells. Sequencing used immunoSEQ multiplex PCR; TCRdb keeps in-frame clones, though not all of them. Of approximately 100,000 clones in the sample, 85% to 95% were seen once. The CDR3 length is 14 residues. With V trimmed by 7 bases and J by 6 bases, 8 bases remained unmatched. Germline loops: CDR1 MDHEN, CDR2 SYDVKM. A word on this clone: Antigen unknown.

Points from the study as a whole: Siplizumab produced a significant reduction in alloreactive sequences that were traceable to unstimulated CD4+ memory cells. Memory cells seemed less diverse than naive T cells, which also seemed major contributors to the alloresponse.

The chain is built from TRBV28 and TRBJ2-2; the match to TRBD1 covers 7 bases. The TCR was taken from a human donor in good health. Input material: non-Treg CD4+ T cells sorted from blood. CDR3 sequence: CASKPTGRAGELFF. CDR3 bases: TGTGCCAGCAAGCCGACAGGGCGTGCCGGGGAGCTGTTTTTT.